Listed here is a single T cell receptor (beta chain). Here immunoSEQ multiplex PCR was the method, and the copy in TCRdb shows in-frame clones only, minus some. Counted here are 30,000 or so clones, more than 70% occurring once; the ten biggest clones make up just over 8%. This entry is derived from a study of T cell changes during pregnancy in multiple sclerosis. This receptor was obtained from a female donor with multiple sclerosis, enrolled in a pregnancy study. The material sequenced was CD8+ T cells from peripheral blood mononuclear cells, taken after pregnancy.

Here the CDR3 reads CASSFPRAGEKLFF. The CDR3 nucleotides are TGTGCCAGCAGCTTCCCGAGGGCAGGAGAAAAACTGTTTTTT. J is TRBJ1-4 and V is TRBV5-6, with D unresolved. V dropped 2 bases and J dropped 8 bases, with 13 bases sitting between them. The CDR3 length is 14 residues. CDR1 is SGHDT, CDR2 YYEEEE, per germline.